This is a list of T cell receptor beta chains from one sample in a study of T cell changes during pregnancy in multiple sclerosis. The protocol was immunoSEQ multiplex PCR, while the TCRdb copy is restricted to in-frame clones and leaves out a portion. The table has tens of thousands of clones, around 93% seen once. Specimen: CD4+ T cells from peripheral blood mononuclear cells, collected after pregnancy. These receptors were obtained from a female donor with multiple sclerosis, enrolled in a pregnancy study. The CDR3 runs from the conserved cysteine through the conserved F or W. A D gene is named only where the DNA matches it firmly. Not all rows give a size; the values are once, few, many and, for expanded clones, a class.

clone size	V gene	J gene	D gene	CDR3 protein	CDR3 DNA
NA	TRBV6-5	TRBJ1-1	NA	CASKKYMNTEAFF	TGTGCCAGCAAGAAGTACATGAACACTGAAGCTTTCTTT
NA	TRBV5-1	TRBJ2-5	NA	CASSPTGSQETQYF	TGCGCCAGCTCCCCCACAGGGAGCCAAGAGACCCAGTACTTC
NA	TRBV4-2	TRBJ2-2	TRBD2	CASSPLAAGTGELFF	TGTGCCAGCAGTCCCTTGGCAGCGGGGACCGGGGAGCTGTTTTTT
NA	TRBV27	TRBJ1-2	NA	CASKGEGERFDGYTF	TGTGCCAGCAAGGGGGAAGGAGAACGTTTTGATGGCTACACCTTC
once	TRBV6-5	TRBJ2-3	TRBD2	CASSQNGGATDTQYF	TGTGCCAGCAGCCAGAACGGGGGGGCCACAGATACGCAGTATTTT
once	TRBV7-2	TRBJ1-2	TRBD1	CASSFQQGADYGYTF	TGTGCCAGCAGCTTCCAACAGGGGGCGGACTATGGCTACACCTTC
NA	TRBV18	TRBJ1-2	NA	CASSVGLNYGYTF	TGTGCCAGCTCGGTTGGACTTAACTATGGCTACACCTTC
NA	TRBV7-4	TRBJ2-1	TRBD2	CASSLVGVRTRIYNEQFF	TGTGCCAGCAGCTTAGTGGGGGTCAGGACTAGGATCTACAATGAGCAGTTCTTC
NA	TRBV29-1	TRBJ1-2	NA	CSGLAVTYGYTF	TGCAGCGGATTAGCAGTGACCTATGGCTACACCTTC
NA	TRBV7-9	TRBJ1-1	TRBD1	CASSLPQQGAAFF	TGTGCCAGCAGCTTACCGCAACAGGGGGCTGCTTTCTTT
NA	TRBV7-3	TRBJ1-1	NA	CASSSSYGQAFF	TGTGCCAGCAGCTCCAGCTATGGACAGGCTTTCTTT
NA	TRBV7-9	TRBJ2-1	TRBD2	CASSLAAAGGLYNEQFF	TGTGCCAGCAGCTTAGCGGCCGCGGGGGGGCTCTACAATGAGCAGTTCTTC
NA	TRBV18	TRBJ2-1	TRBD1	CASSPGQGYNEQFF	TGTGCCAGCTCACCGGGACAGGGGTACAATGAGCAGTTCTTC
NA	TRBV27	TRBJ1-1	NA	CASSLLAGHHRLPTEAFF	TGTGCCAGCAGTTTATTAGCAGGACACCATAGATTGCCCACTGAAGCTTTCTTT
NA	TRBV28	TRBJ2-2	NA	CASCGADVNTGELFF	TGTGCCAGCTGTGGGGCGGATGTGAACACCGGGGAGCTGTTTTTT
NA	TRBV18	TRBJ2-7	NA	CASSLSRGYEQYF	TGTGCCAGCTCACTCAGTAGGGGGTACGAGCAGTACTTC
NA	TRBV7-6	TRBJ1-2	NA	CASSLSPTWPRGYTF	TGTGCCAGCAGCTTATCCCCAACGTGGCCTAGGGGCTACACCTTC
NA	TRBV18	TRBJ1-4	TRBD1	CASSPSRGESEKLFF	TGTGCCAGCTCACCCTCCAGGGGGGAGAGTGAAAAACTGTTTTTT
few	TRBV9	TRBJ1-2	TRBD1	CASSVSWDRSSNYGYTF	TGTGCCAGCAGCGTAAGCTGGGACAGGTCCTCAAACTATGGCTACACCTTC
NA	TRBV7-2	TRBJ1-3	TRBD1	CASSSTGTAGNTIYF	TGTGCCAGCAGCTCTACTGGGACAGCCGGAAACACCATATATTTT
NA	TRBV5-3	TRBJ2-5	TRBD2	CADRGEETQYF	TGTGCCGACCGGGGGGAAGAGACCCAGTACTTC
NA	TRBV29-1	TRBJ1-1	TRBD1	CSVGQPNTEAFF	TGCAGCGTGGGACAGCCGAACACTGAAGCTTTCTTT
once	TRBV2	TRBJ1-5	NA	CASSVRTAKGSGQPQHF	TGTGCCAGCAGTGTTCGTACCGCCAAGGGGTCGGGTCAGCCCCAGCATTTT
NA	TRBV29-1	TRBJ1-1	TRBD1	CSGGGQGDTEAFF	TGCAGCGGGGGGGGACAGGGCGACACTGAAGCTTTCTTT
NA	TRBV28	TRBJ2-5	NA	CASGRGQETQYF	TGTGCCAGCGGTAGGGGGCAAGAGACCCAGTACTTC
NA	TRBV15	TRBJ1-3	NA	CATSRDPGAGNTIYF	TGTGCCACCAGCAGAGATCCGGGGGCTGGAAACACCATATATTTT
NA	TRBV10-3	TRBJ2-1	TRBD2	CAISESTSGGLGDNEQFF	TGTGCCATCAGTGAGTCAACTAGCGGGGGACTCGGGGACAATGAGCAGTTCTTC
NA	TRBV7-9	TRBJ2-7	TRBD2	CASSRGGQGLSYEQYF	TGTGCCAGCAGCCGGGGGGGGCAGGGCCTCTCCTACGAGCAGTACTTC
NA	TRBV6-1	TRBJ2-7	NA	CASSEMGATSYEQYF	TGTGCCAGCAGTGAGATGGGAGCGACGAGCTACGAGCAGTACTTC
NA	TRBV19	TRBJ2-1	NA	CASSEGQGWNEQFF	TGTGCCAGTAGTGAGGGGCAGGGGTGGAATGAGCAGTTCTTC
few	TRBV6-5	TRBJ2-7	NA	CASSYSRTAVYSEQYF	TGTGCCAGCAGTTATTCCCGGACAGCGGTGTATTCCGAGCAGTACTTC
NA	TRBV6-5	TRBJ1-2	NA	CASSYDRQYGYTF	TGTGCCAGCAGTTATGACAGGCAATATGGCTACACCTTC
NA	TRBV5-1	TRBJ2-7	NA	CASSLTLDEQYF	TGCGCCAGCAGCTTGACCCTAGACGAGCAGTACTTC
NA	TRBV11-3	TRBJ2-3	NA	CASSSGLLPNTDTQYF	TGTGCCAGCAGCTCGGGACTCCTACCCAACACAGATACGCAGTATTTT
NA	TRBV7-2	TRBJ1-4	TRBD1	CASSRQTGTENEKLFF	TGTGCCAGCAGCCGACAAACCGGGACAGAGAATGAAAAACTGTTTTTT
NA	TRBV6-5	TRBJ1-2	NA	CASRNIQMGHGYTF	TGTGCCAGCAGAAACATACAAATGGGGCATGGCTACACCTTC
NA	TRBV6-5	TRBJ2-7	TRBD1	CASSYSTGGLVGEQYF	TGTGCCAGCAGTTACTCTACAGGGGGACTGGTTGGCGAGCAGTACTTC
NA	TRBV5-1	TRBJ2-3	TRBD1	CASSLGSDRVLGDTQYF	TGCGCCAGCAGCTTGGGTAGTGACAGGGTGTTAGGAGATACGCAGTATTTT
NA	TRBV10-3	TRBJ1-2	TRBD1	CAISEQGQVYGYTF	TGTGCCATCAGTGAGCAGGGACAGGTCTATGGCTACACCTTC
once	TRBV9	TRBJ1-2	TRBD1	CASSRGQYGYTF	TGTGCCAGCAGTCGGGGACAGTATGGCTACACCTTC
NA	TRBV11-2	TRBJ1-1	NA	CASSRRENTEAFF	TGTGCCAGCAGCCGCAGGGAGAACACTGAAGCTTTCTTT
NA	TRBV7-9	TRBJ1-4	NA	CASWAATNEKLFF	TGTGCCAGCTGGGCCGCAACTAATGAAAAACTGTTTTTT
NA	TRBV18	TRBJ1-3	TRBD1	CASSPGQGRNTIYF	TGTGCCAGCTCACCCGGACAGGGAAGGAACACCATATATTTT